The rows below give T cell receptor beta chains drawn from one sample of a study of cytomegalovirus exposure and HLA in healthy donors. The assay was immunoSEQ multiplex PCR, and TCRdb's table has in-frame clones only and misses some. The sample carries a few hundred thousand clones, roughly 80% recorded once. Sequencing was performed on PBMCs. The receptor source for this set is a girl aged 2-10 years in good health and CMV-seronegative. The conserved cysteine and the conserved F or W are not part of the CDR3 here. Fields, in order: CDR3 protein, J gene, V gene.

CDR3aa: ASSLGSPLNTIY
j_gene: TRBJ1-3
v_gene: TRBV7-8

CDR3aa: ASTQRWSYNSPLH
j_gene: TRBJ1-6
v_gene: TRBV27

CDR3aa: ASSLTGFGTKNIQY
j_gene: TRBJ2-4
v_gene: TRBV28

CDR3aa: ASSLSRGEKLF
j_gene: TRBJ1-4
v_gene: TRBV7-9

CDR3aa: ASQPEGQGNTEAF
j_gene: TRBJ1-1
v_gene: TRBV28

CDR3aa: ASSESTGASEQF
j_gene: TRBJ2-1
v_gene: TRBV10-1

CDR3aa: ASSFPGIEAF
j_gene: TRBJ1-1
v_gene: TRBV28

CDR3aa: AISEPTGSMPYEQY
j_gene: TRBJ2-7
v_gene: TRBV10-3

CDR3aa: ASSLGPGLGNQPQH
j_gene: TRBJ1-5
v_gene: TRBV5-4

CDR3aa: ASAGNEQF
j_gene: TRBJ2-1
v_gene: TRBV9

CDR3aa: ASSYYRDTDTQY
j_gene: TRBJ2-3
v_gene: TRBV6-5

CDR3aa: ASSPYFQGDAEAF
j_gene: TRBJ1-1
v_gene: TRBV5-6

CDR3aa: ASSLDTNTEAF
j_gene: TRBJ1-1
v_gene: TRBV11-2

CDR3aa: ASEDSGGGTEAF
j_gene: TRBJ1-1
v_gene: TRBV5-1

CDR3aa: ASSQEASGSYEQY
j_gene: TRBJ2-7
v_gene: TRBV4-2

CDR3aa: ASSVLAGGANTGELF
j_gene: TRBJ2-2
v_gene: TRBV9

CDR3aa: ASSYSTSRDYEQY
j_gene: TRBJ2-7
v_gene: TRBV6-6

CDR3aa: AISVGDPLYEQY
j_gene: TRBJ2-7
v_gene: TRBV10-3

CDR3aa: ASSTGIPYEQY
j_gene: TRBJ2-7
v_gene: TRBV28

CDR3aa: ASSRQEETQY
j_gene: TRBJ2-5
v_gene: TRBV13

CDR3aa: ASSLLGEQY
j_gene: TRBJ2-7
v_gene: TRBV6-5

CDR3aa: ASSTGGKETQY
j_gene: TRBJ2-5
v_gene: TRBV7-9

CDR3aa: ASSLRERSPLH
j_gene: TRBJ1-6
v_gene: TRBV9

CDR3aa: ASSYSYETTDTQY
j_gene: TRBJ2-3
v_gene: TRBV6-5

CDR3aa: ASSVLAGANTDTQY
j_gene: TRBJ2-3
v_gene: TRBV9

CDR3aa: ASKTGRGRGNTIY
j_gene: TRBJ1-3
v_gene: TRBV7-8

CDR3aa: ASSLTTVSAEAF
j_gene: TRBJ1-1
v_gene: TRBV5-1

CDR3aa: ASSPVERGYGYT
j_gene: TRBJ1-2
v_gene: TRBV7-9

CDR3aa: AISSSRGSYEQY
j_gene: TRBJ2-7
v_gene: TRBV10-3

CDR3aa: ASSYGQGNYGYT
j_gene: TRBJ1-2
v_gene: TRBV6-5

CDR3aa: ASTGQGRASNYGYT
j_gene: TRBJ1-2
v_gene: TRBV2

CDR3aa: ASSPTGVEQY
j_gene: TRBJ2-7
v_gene: TRBV6-6